Only a few counts were recorded for the clone carrying this T cell receptor beta chain. The antigen is unknown. The data were obtained in a study of T cell responses to AZD1222 COVID-19 vaccine. The study, taken as a whole, reports: Variant regions that are unmutated are reportedly the target of nearly half of spike-specific TCRs.

The method was immunoSEQ multiplex PCR; TCRdb's version includes in-frame clones alone and lacks a portion of them. The profile shows 54,000 or so clones, around nine tenths of them singletons. Deletions cut 2 bases from V and 0 bases from J, with 17 bases between. The CDR3 is 19 residues long. Germline V gives CDR1 SGHTA, CDR2 FQGNSA. The rearrangement joins TRBV7-2 to TRBJ2-6, with a possible D match to TRBD1 (5 bases). This material consisted of peripheral blood, taken on day 0 of AZD1222 vaccination. This TCR derives from an adult in good health. This CDR3 is CASSLRGPGLPSGANVLTF. The CDR3 DNA is TGTGCCAGCAGCTTAAGGGGCCCCGGTCTACCCTCTGGGGCCAACGTCCTGACTTTC.